The T cell receptor beta chain under discussion was sequenced for a study of T cell responses to AZD1222 COVID-19 vaccine. TCRdb's table, derived via immunoSEQ multiplex PCR, lists solely in-frame clones and lacks some. Found here are fewer than 200,000 clones, 91% of them singletons; the top ten hold 1.5% to 2%. This CDR3 is built from 14 residues. Trimming cost V 5 bases and J 2 bases, with 13 bases left between them. Germline assignment: CDR1 LNHDA and CDR2 SQIVND (reference sequence). The clonotype originates from an adult in good health. The J gene is TRBJ2-7, the V gene TRBV19; TRBD1 is a possible D gene (6 bases). The sample here was peripheral blood, taken on day 0 of AZD1222 vaccination. CDR3 protein: CASSSTGYTYEQYF. In DNA form, the CDR3 reads TGTGCCAGTAGTTCGACAGGTTATACCTACGAGCAGTACTTC.